A single sample is the source of the 9 T cell receptor beta chains below, sequenced in a study of blood T cell repertoires in COVID-19. The data were produced by immunoSEQ multiplex PCR, yet TCRdb's version contains in-frame clones alone and is incomplete. The profile covers fewer than 300,000 clones, with approximately 87% appearing a single time and around 1.5% taken by the ten largest. The sample taken for sequencing was peripheral blood. These receptor sequences come from a woman aged 40 to 49 who had recovered from COVID-19.

The chain carries TRBV7-2 and TRBJ1-6; unclear D gene. The germline gives CDR1 SGHTA, CDR2 FQGNSA. The CDR3 totals 15 residues. The germline V and J ends were trimmed by 1 base and 9 bases, with 13 bases remaining between them. The CDR3 here is CASSLVVPAGSPLHF. The CDR3 DNA reads as TGTGCCAGCAGCTTAGTGGTCCCGGCGGGTTCACCCCTCCACTTT.

The rearrangement links TRBV11-2 to TRBJ1-2; possibly TRBD1 for D (6 bases). The CDR3 is 13 amino acids. V lost 6 bases to trimming and J lost 0 bases, with 8 bases between them. Per germline, CDR1 SGHAT and CDR2 FQNNGV. CDR3 DNA sequence: TGTGCCAGCAGACAGGGTCCTAACTATGGCTACACCTTC. This encodes CASRQGPNYGYTF.

The rearrangement joins TRBV7-2 to TRBJ2-2, with 7 bases matching TRBD2. The CDR3 totals 16 residues. With 3 bases clipped from V and 7 bases from J, the junction kept 11 bases outside the gene matches. The germline V gene encodes CDR1 SGHTA and CDR2 FQGNSA. CDR3 bases: TGTGCCAGCAGCTTCCAGATCACACTAGCGATCGGGGAGCTGTTTTTT. Its protein product is CASSFQITLAIGELFF.

The V gene is TRBV5-6, the J gene TRBJ2-7; 9 bases are shared with TRBD1. This CDR3 is built from 14 residues. Trimming removed 3 bases from V and 5 bases from J; junction bases left unmatched: 6. Germline V gives CDR1 SGHDT, CDR2 YYEEEE. CDR3 amino acids: CASSSRDRVHEQYF. The CDR3 DNA follows: TGTGCCAGCAGCTCTCGGGACAGGGTCCACGAGCAGTACTTC.

The rearrangement links TRBV2 to TRBJ1-1; a weak D match, TRBD1 (5 bases). The CDR3 consists of 14 residues. The V end was cut by 6 bases, the J end by 0 bases, with 11 bases between. The germline V gene has CDR1 SNHLY and CDR2 FYNNEI. CDR3 in amino acids: CASRGPGMNTEAFF. DNA of the CDR3: TGTGCCAGCAGAGGCCCAGGGATGAACACTGAAGCTTTCTTT.

V and J are TRBV23-1 and TRBJ2-7; TRBD2 is a possible D gene (5 bases). TRBV23-1 is filed as an ORF, its function uncertain. V lost 7 bases to trimming and J lost 6 bases, with 13 bases between them. This CDR3 spans 12 amino acids. CDR3 DNA sequence: TGCGCCAGCATCCGCCCCCGGGGCGAGCAGTACTTC. This gives the protein CASIRPRGEQYF.

DNA of the CDR3: TGTGCCAGCAGCTTAGCGAACTATGGCTACACCTTC. It yields the protein CASSLANYGYTF. This chain connects TRBV5-8 to TRBJ1-2; D gene unclear. The CDR3 contains 12 residues. Trimming pared 2 bases from V and 2 bases from J, leaving 4 bases between. Germline assignment: CDR1 SGHTS and CDR2 YDEGEE.

This clone occurred once. This chain's CDR3 is CASSQDQGRGHGYTF. In nucleotides, the CDR3 is TGTGCCAGCAGCCAAGATCAGGGGAGAGGGCATGGCTACACCTTC. The chain couples TRBV3-1 (or the pseudogene TRBV3-2) to TRBJ1-2; D might be TRBD1 (6 bases). The CDR3 has 15 amino acids. With 0 bases removed from V and 6 bases from J, the gap between germline ends came to 14 bases. Looked up from germline, CDR1 is LGHDT and CDR2 is YNNKEL (reference sequence).

This sequence joins TRBV3-1 (or the pseudogene TRBV3-2) and TRBJ2-7, with unresolved D. Trimming stripped 1 base from V and 6 bases from J, with 4 bases between. The CDR3 is made up of 11 amino acids. Per germline, CDR1 LGHDT and CDR2 YNNKEL (reference sequence). The CDR3 DNA sequence: TGTGCCAGCAGCCAAGCTTCCGAGCAGTACTTC. Translated: CASSQASEQYF.